The clone carrying this TCR beta chain was counted ten times or more. This specimen belongs to a study of T-cell reconstitution after alpha-beta-depleted transplantation in children. Losses at the gene ends were 2 bases for V and 4 bases for J; bases not matched to a gene: 13. This CDR3 is built from 18 residues. Germline V gene data show CDR1 as ENHRY and CDR2 as SYGVKD. Preparation of the TCRbeta library was carried out with unique molecular identifiers. TCRdb re-analysed the PCR reads in MiXCR, keeping a single row per CDR3 protein. The sample yields roughly 590,000 distinct CDR3 sequences, about 15% seen once.

The J gene is TRBJ2-3, the V gene TRBV10-3; the match to TRBD2 covers 9 bases. The source was PBMCs from the stem cell graft donor, collected from the stem cell graft. This clonotype was sampled from a human donor who donated a stem cell graft to a child with acute myeloid leukemia. The CDR3 region has the DNA TGTGCCATCAGTGAGCCGACGGTTGGCGGGAGGGCACCAGATACGCAGTATTTT. Amino acid sequence: CAISEPTVGGRAPDTQYF.